These 25 T cell receptor beta chains came from one sample sequenced in a study of blood T cell repertoires in COVID-19 (dated by TCRdb to about 2020). Library prep was done by the immunoSEQ multiplex PCR assay. TCRdb stores this immuneACCESS table with in-frame sequences only. Part of the clones is absent; in the studies checked, under half of the shortfall reflects unresolved V genes, and no reason is known for the rest. This sample lists 180,000 or so clones; approximately 85% were detected once. Roughly 11% of the sample lies in the top ten. What was sequenced was peripheral blood. These receptors all come from a human donor with active or convalescent COVID-19. The donor label of this sample is uncertain.

The rearrangement links TRBV6-5 to TRBJ2-2; 9 nucleotides agree with TRBD1. Trimming cost V 10 bases and J 3 bases; bases outside gene matches: 9. The CDR3 spans 15 residues. CDR1 MNHEY and CDR2 SVGAGI come from the germline V gene. CDR3 in DNA: TGTGCCACCAAGGACAGGGGCTCGCACACCGGGGAGCTGTTTTTT. Protein product: CATKDRGSHTGELFF.

This clone was seen a handful of times. The chain carries TRBV5-1 and TRBJ1-1; 10 bases align to TRBD1. CDR1 SGHRS and CDR2 YFSETQ come from the germline V gene. This CDR3 region has 15 residues. J lost 4 bases, V lost 4 bases, and 7 bases had no gene match. The CDR3 DNA is TGCGCCAGCAGCCCGACCGGGACAGGGGCCACTGAAGCTTTCTTT. It is translated as CASSPTGTGATEAFF. Full variable domain (rest looked up from reference TRBV5-1 and TRBJ1-1): KAGVTQTPRYLIKTRGQQVTLSCSPISGHRSVSWYQQTPGQGLQFLFEYFSETQRNKGNFPGRFSGRQFSNSRSEMNVSTLELGDSALYLCASSPTGTGATEAFFGQGTRLTVV.

This clone has more than one count but fewer than ten. The rearrangement uses TRBV24-1 and TRBJ2-1; 8 nucleotides agree with TRBD1. V shed 2 bases and J 5 bases; nucleotides not matched to a gene: 7. In germline, CDR1 is KGHDR, CDR2 SFDVKD. The CDR3 is 16 amino acids. Here the CDR3 reads CATSDSRGQGNNEQFF. In DNA, the CDR3 is TGTGCCACCAGTGATTCGAGAGGACAGGGCAACAATGAGCAGTTCTTC.

The V and J genes are TRBV7-9 and TRBJ2-7; 8 nucleotides line up with TRBD1. The germline V gene has CDR1 SEHNR and CDR2 FQNEAQ (reference sequence). Germline trimming cut 3 bases from V and 0 bases from J; bases unmatched to any gene: 7. The length of the CDR3 is 16 residues. CDR3 DNA sequence: TGTGCCAGCAGCTTCCCTACAGGGGGGAGCTCCTACGAGCAGTACTTC. This translates into CASSFPTGGSSYEQYF.

V usage is TRBV3-1 (or the pseudogene TRBV3-2) and J usage is TRBJ2-4; weak D call: TRBD1 (5 bases). CDR1 and CDR2 (germline): LGHDT, YNNKEL (reference sequence). The CDR3 extends over 12 amino acids. Trimming left V 5 bases short and J 7 bases short, with 9 bases between. The CDR3 nucleotides read TGTGCCAGCAGCTATGGGGCGAACATTCAGTACTTC. Encoded protein: CASSYGANIQYF.

This chain joins TRBV30 and TRBJ1-3; D is possibly TRBD1 (6 bases). Germline CDR1 and CDR2: GTSNPN and SVGIG (reference sequence). The CDR3 covers 13 residues. Trimming stripped 5 bases from V and 4 bases from J, with 12 bases between. The CDR3 loop reads CAWSWGPGNTIYF. The CDR3 coding sequence is TGTGCCTGGTCCTGGGGGCCCGGAAACACCATATATTTT.

The rearrangement links TRBV14 to TRBJ2-5; 10 bases agree with TRBD2. With V trimmed by 3 bases and J by 6 bases, 10 bases remained unmatched. The CDR3 length is 16 residues. The germline V gene has CDR1 SGHDN and CDR2 FVKESK. The CDR3 protein is CASSHTVEREGKTQYF. The CDR3, as DNA: TGTGCCAGCAGCCATACGGTTGAGCGGGAGGGAAAGACCCAGTACTTC.

The rearrangement joins TRBV5-1 to TRBJ2-1; TRBD2 is a possible D gene (6 bases). Trimming stripped 0 bases from V and 3 bases from J, with 16 bases between. CDR1 SGHRS and CDR2 YFSETQ come from the germline V gene. The CDR3 is 17 amino acids. The CDR3, as DNA: TGCGCCAGCAGCTTGGCAAGTGGCTCCGGGGGCTACAATGAGCAGTTCTTC. Residues: CASSLASGSGGYNEQFF.

The V and J genes are TRBV5-6 and TRBJ2-4; 7 bases agree with TRBD2. Trimming cost V 10 bases and J 5 bases; bases outside gene matches: 15. The CDR3 loop spans 15 amino acids. Per the germline V gene, CDR1 is SGHDT and CDR2 is YYEEEE. CDR3 bases: TGTGCCCCTCGAAAGCGGGACCGCGCAGAAAACATTCAGTACTTC. It translates to CAPRKRDRAENIQYF.

This chain joins TRBV4-3 and TRBJ1-2; D remains ambiguous. Trimming took 6 bases from V and 1 from J, leaving 6 bases between them. The CDR3 totals 12 residues. Germline loops: CDR1 LGHNA, CDR2 YSLEER. In DNA, the CDR3 is TGCGCCAGCAGTCAGAATAACTATGGCTACACCTTC. Translating gives CASSQNNYGYTF.

CDR3 coding DNA: TGTGCCAGTAGTATAGGTGCAGGGCCCTACGAGCAGTACTTC. Protein: CASSIGAGPYEQYF. This chain uses TRBV19 with TRBJ2-7, with D possibly being TRBD1 (5 bases). The V end was cut by 1 base, the J end by 2 bases, with 9 bases between. The CDR3 is 14 residues long. Germline V gene lookup returns CDR1 LNHDA and CDR2 SQIVND (reference sequence).

This sequence joins TRBV11-2 and TRBJ2-2; D possibly corresponds to TRBD1 (5 bases). V was cut by 5 bases and J by 5 bases, with 9 bases left in between. Germline V lookup: CDR1 SGHAT, CDR2 FQNNGV. The CDR3 loop spans 13 amino acids. This CDR3 is CASSLDRTGELFF. CDR3 sequence (DNA): TGTGCCAGCAGCCTCGACAGAACCGGGGAGCTGTTTTTT. The complete variable domain, with remaining parts taken from reference TRBV11-2 and TRBJ2-2, reads EAGVAQSPRYKIIEKRQSVAFWCNPISGHATLYWYQQILGQGPKLLIQFQNNGVVDDSQLPKDRFSAERLKGVDSTLKIQPAKLEDSAVYLCASSLDRTGELFFGEGSRLTVL.

The chain combines TRBV7-2 with TRBJ2-5, with a possible D match to TRBD2 (7 bases). Trimming left V 1 base short and J 5 bases short, with 11 bases between. The CDR3 length is 14 residues. Germline loops: CDR1 SGHTA, CDR2 FQGNSA. CDR3: CASSLEGGTETQYF. CDR3 nucleotides: TGTGCCAGCAGCTTAGAGGGGGGGACGGAGACCCAGTACTTC.

The gene calls are TRBV7-2 and TRBJ1-2; D uncertain. V was pared by 10 bases and J by 5 bases, with 17 bases between. The germline V gene has CDR1 SGHTA and CDR2 FQGNSA. CDR3 length: 13 amino acids. As DNA, the CDR3 is TGTGCCAACACACGCCCGTTTCTTTATGGCTACACCTTC. It yields the protein CANTRPFLYGYTF.

The J gene is TRBJ2-1, the V gene TRBV24-1, with unresolved D. The CDR3 contains 12 residues. Looked up from germline, CDR1 is KGHDR and CDR2 is SFDVKD. The V end lost 9 bases, the J end lost 6 bases, and 11 bases lay between the germline ends. The CDR3: CATGSAANEQFF. The CDR3 region has the DNA TGTGCCACCGGAAGCGCGGCCAATGAGCAGTTCTTC.

The CDR3 here is CASSLEGQGDGYTF. DNA for the CDR3: TGCGCCAGCAGCTTGGAAGGACAGGGGGATGGCTACACCTTC. The genes are TRBV5-1 and TRBJ1-2; TRBD1 aligns across 10 bases. The trim removed 0 bases at V and 6 bases at J, leaving 2 bases unmatched. The CDR3 totals 14 residues. Germline V gene data show CDR1 as SGHRS and CDR2 as YFSETQ.

The V gene is TRBV29-1, the J gene TRBJ1-4; weak D call: TRBD1 (5 bases). The V gene's germline CDR1 is SQVTM and CDR2 ANQGSEA. The CDR3 spans 12 residues. Trimming removed 7 bases at V and 5 bases at J, with 11 bases between. CDR3: CSGRGGNEKLFF. CDR3 sequence (DNA): TGCAGCGGTAGGGGAGGGAATGAAAAACTGTTTTTT.

V usage is TRBV30 and J usage is TRBJ2-7, with TRBD2 identical over 9 bases. Trimming took 3 bases from V and 9 from J; bases not matched to a gene: 15. The CDR3 runs to 15 residues. Per the germline V gene, CDR1 is GTSNPN and CDR2 is SVGIG (reference sequence). CDR3 residues: CAWSPKGLAGIAQYF. For the CDR3, the DNA is TGTGCCTGGAGCCCAAAAGGGCTAGCGGGGATTGCGCAGTACTTC.

This chain joins TRBV5-1 and TRBJ2-7, with 7 bases aligning to TRBD2. V lost 2 bases, J lost 0 bases, and 5 bases stayed unmatched. CDR1 is SGHRS and CDR2 is YFSETQ in the germline V gene. The CDR3 is 15 amino acids. The CDR3 bases are TGCGCCAGCAGCTTCTTTAGCGGGTCCTCCTACGAGCAGTACTTC. Residues: CASSFFSGSSYEQYF.

The gene calls are TRBV28 and TRBJ1-5; D gene uncertain. V was pared by 1 base and J by 4 bases, with 5 bases between. The CDR3 has 13 residues. CDR1 and CDR2 (germline): MDHEN, SYDVKM. The CDR3 here is CASSLSGNQPQHF. CDR3 coding DNA: TGTGCCAGCAGTTTATCAGGTAATCAGCCCCAGCATTTT. Drawing the rest from reference TRBV28 and TRBJ1-5, the complete variable domain is DVKVTQSSRYLVKRTGEKVFLECVQDMDHENMFWYRQDPGLGLRLIYFSYDVKMKEKGDIPEGYSVSREKKERFSLILESASTNQTSMYLCASSLSGNQPQHFGDGTRLSIL.

The chain couples TRBV6-2 or TRBV6-3 to TRBJ2-1; perhaps D is TRBD1 or TRBD2 (6 bases each). This CDR3 is built from 15 residues. Trimming left V 6 bases short and J 5 bases short, with 17 bases between. Germline V lookup: CDR1 MNHEY, CDR2 SVGEGT. In nucleotides, the CDR3 is TGTGCCAGCAGCCCAGGGGAGGAAGGTCACAATGAGCAGTTCTTC. Its protein product is CASSPGEEGHNEQFF.

The chain is built from TRBV27 and TRBJ1-2; the match to TRBD1 covers 8 bases. The germline V gene encodes CDR1 MNHEY and CDR2 SMNVEV (reference sequence). The ends lost 5 bases at V and 6 bases at J; junction bases unmatched: 11. The CDR3 extends over 15 amino acids. The CDR3 nucleotides are TGTGCCAGCAGTCCGCACACCCGGACAGGGCATGGCTACACCTTC. Translating it yields CASSPHTRTGHGYTF.

This clone showed up just a few times. The V call is TRBV28, the J call TRBJ2-5; 7 positions agree with TRBD2. This CDR3 is built from 16 residues. The J segment lost 4 bases and the V segment lost 3 bases, leaving 11 bases of the junction unmatched. Germline values: CDR1 MDHEN, CDR2 SYDVKM. CDR3 nucleotides: TGTGCCAGCAGTTTTCCCCGACTAGCAGGGCTAGAGACCCAGTACTTC. Translation: CASSFPRLAGLETQYF.

J is TRBJ1-6 and V is TRBV3-1 (or the pseudogene TRBV3-2); the D gene is possibly TRBD1 (5 bases). CDR1 is LGHDT, CDR2 YNNKEL, per germline (reference sequence). V shed 1 base and J shed 9 bases, with 13 bases lying between them. The length of the CDR3 is 15 residues. DNA for the CDR3: TGTGCCAGCAGCCAAGCGGGACTGACTGTTTCACCCCTCCACTTT. Translating gives CASSQAGLTVSPLHF.

The chain carries TRBV10-1 and TRBJ2-1, with D unclear. This CDR3 has 15 residues. The germline V gene has CDR1 WNHNN and CDR2 SYGVQD (reference sequence). The V end was cut by 0 bases, the J end by 2 bases, with 8 bases between. CDR3 nucleotides: TGCGCCAGCAGTGAGTCTCCGGGTACCTACAATGAGCAGTTCTTC. Amino acid sequence: CASSESPGTYNEQFF.